This is a list of T cell receptor beta chains from one sample in a study of shared T cell receptors in the human thymus. TCRdb's copy holds only in-frame clones and misses some; the assay was immunoSEQ multiplex PCR. The sample includes roughly 710,000 clones, around 85% of them seen just once. A further study also used this sample, focusing on human thymus T cells.

The source material was thymocytes. Receptors originate from a girl less than two years old with a congenital heart defect. Both conserved end residues are part of each CDR3. The D gene is left open where the match is weak. Expanded clones are given a class, and other clones once, few, many or no size at all.

CASRSWTGGSQPQHF	TGTGCCAGCAGATCATGGACAGGCGGTAGTCAGCCCCAGCATTTT	NA	TRBD1	TRBJ1-5	TRBV5-6
CASSLAPGQRGAGELFF	TGCGCCAGCAGCCTAGCACCGGGACAGCGAGGGGCCGGGGAGCTGTTTTTT	once	TRBD1	TRBJ2-2	TRBV5-1
CASSSNRVGAYEQYF	TGTGCCAGCAGCTCAAACAGGGTAGGGGCCTACGAGCAGTACTTC	NA	NA	TRBJ2-7	TRBV27
CASRPPGQGGTDTQYF	TGTGCCAGCAGACCACCGGGACAGGGGGGAACAGATACGCAGTATTTT	NA	TRBD1	TRBJ2-3	TRBV7-9
CASSQDHRRGNYGYTF	TGCGCCAGCAGCCAAGACCACCGGAGGGGTAACTATGGCTACACCTTC	NA	NA	TRBJ1-2	TRBV4-3
CASSLERGTNPTKETQYF	TGTGCCAGCAGTTTAGAGCGGGGAACAAATCCAACGAAAGAGACCCAGTACTTC	NA	TRBD2	TRBJ2-5	TRBV28
CATLDRGRGNTEAFF	TGTGCCACCCTGGACAGGGGGAGGGGGAACACTGAAGCTTTCTTT	NA	TRBD1	TRBJ1-1	TRBV6-5
CASSLVIVGQGGYEQYF	TGTGCCAGCAGCTTAGTGATTGTGGGACAGGGTGGCTACGAGCAGTACTTC	NA	TRBD1	TRBJ2-7	TRBV11-2
CASSQGDRHNYWNSPLHF	TGTGCCAGCAGCCAAGGGGACAGGCACAACTATTGGAATTCACCCCTCCACTTT	NA	TRBD1	TRBJ1-6	TRBV14
CASSARISGGAEVPPYGYTF	TGTGCCAGCAGCGCCCGAATCTCAGGGGGCGCGGAAGTTCCGCCCTATGGCTACACCTTC	few	TRBD1	TRBJ1-2	TRBV9
CASSFTGGLNEQFF	TGTGCCAGCAGTTTCACAGGGGGGCTTAATGAGCAGTTCTTC	NA	TRBD1	TRBJ2-1	TRBV7-6
CASSLRQGRDGELFF	TGCGCCAGCAGCCTCAGACAGGGAAGGGACGGGGAGCTGTTTTTT	NA	TRBD1	TRBJ2-2	TRBV4-1
CASSRSGGRTDTQYF	TGTGCCAGCAGCCGAAGCGGGGGCCGCACAGATACGCAGTATTTT	NA	TRBD2	TRBJ2-3	TRBV6-5
CASKTGGGETQYF	TGTGCCAGCAAGACAGGGGGCGGTGAGACCCAGTACTTC	NA	TRBD1	TRBJ2-5	TRBV6-1
CASSLTSDRVELFF	TGTGCCAGCAGTTTAACCTCTGACAGAGTGGAGCTGTTTTTT	NA	NA	TRBJ2-2	TRBV27
CASSYYIRGQNYGYTF	TGTGCCAGCAGTTACTATATCCGGGGACAGAACTATGGCTACACCTTC	NA	TRBD1	TRBJ1-2	TRBV6-5
CASSGLGGSGGTREFF	TGTGCCAGCAGCGGTCTAGGTGGTAGCGGGGGGACCCGAGAGTTCTTC	NA	TRBD2	TRBJ2-1	TRBV11-2
CASSVALPDRALPETQYF	TGTGCCAGTAGTGTAGCCCTCCCGGACAGGGCGTTACCGGAGACCCAGTACTTC	NA	TRBD1	TRBJ2-5	TRBV19
CASDIYRGVTDTQYF	TGTGCCAGCGATATATACAGGGGTGTCACAGATACGCAGTATTTT	NA	TRBD1	TRBJ2-3	TRBV16
CASSLVSGPYNQPQHF	TGTGCCAGCAGCTTAGTTTCAGGGCCTTACAATCAGCCCCAGCATTTT	NA	NA	TRBJ1-5	TRBV7-4
CASSLKGAEAFF	TGTGCCAGCAGCTTGAAGGGGGCTGAAGCTTTCTTT	NA	NA	TRBJ1-1	TRBV5-6
CASSETIPIYNEQFF	TGTGCCAGCAGTGAAACAATTCCCATTTACAATGAGCAGTTCTTC	NA	NA	TRBJ2-1	TRBV2
CASSPGTGEYNEQFF	TGTGCCAGCAGCCCCGGGACAGGGGAATACAATGAGCAGTTCTTC	NA	TRBD1	TRBJ2-1	TRBV9
CASSLALAAGNEKLFF	TGCGCCAGCAGCTTGGCCCTGGCGGCGGGGAATGAAAAACTGTTTTTT	NA	NA	TRBJ1-4	TRBV5-1
CASSQDRFRGAGTYNEQFF	TGTGCCAGCAGCCAAGATAGATTCCGGGGGGCAGGAACCTACAATGAGCAGTTCTTC	few	NA	TRBJ2-1	TRBV4-2
CSVEDGMVQGAENIQYF	TGCAGCGTTGAAGATGGGATGGTACAGGGGGCGGAAAACATTCAGTACTTC	NA	TRBD1	TRBJ2-4	TRBV29-1
CASRRLWTSGGSYNEQFF	TGCGCCAGCCGCCGCCTCTGGACTAGCGGGGGGTCCTACAATGAGCAGTTCTTC	NA	TRBD2	TRBJ2-1	TRBV5-1
CASSETAHYEQYF	TGTGCCAGCAGTGAGACAGCCCACTACGAGCAGTACTTC	NA	NA	TRBJ2-7	TRBV6-1
CASSYRLPSPGHQHF	TGTGCCAGCAGTTACCGGCTCCCGTCCCCGGGACACCAGCATTTT	once	NA	TRBJ1-5	TRBV6-6
CASSPRPTSGGSHTQYF	TGTGCCAGCAGTCCTCGACCGACTAGCGGGGGATCGCATACGCAGTATTTT	NA	TRBD2	TRBJ2-3	TRBV27
CASSQEGRGRNQPQHF	TGTGCCAGCAGCCAAGAAGGCCGGGGAAGGAATCAGCCCCAGCATTTT	NA	NA	TRBJ1-5	TRBV4-2
CASSCPGTGGVLVTEAFF	TGTGCCAGCAGCTGCCCCGGGACAGGGGGCGTTCTGGTCACTGAAGCTTTCTTT	NA	TRBD1	TRBJ1-1	TRBV7-8
CSVAEVNCEKLFF	TGCAGCGTTGCTGAGGTTAATTGTGAAAAACTGTTTTTT	NA	NA	TRBJ1-4	TRBV29-1
CASSHAWTVSNQPQHF	TGCGCCAGCAGCCACGCCTGGACAGTCAGCAATCAGCCCCAGCATTTT	NA	NA	TRBJ1-5	TRBV4-3
CASSFTGGKLFF	TGTGCCAGCAGTTTCACAGGCGGAAAACTGTTTTTT	NA	NA	TRBJ1-4	TRBV27
CASSSWTGLHGYTF	TGTGCCAGCAGCTCATGGACAGGGCTCCATGGCTACACCTTC	NA	TRBD1	TRBJ1-2	TRBV5-6
CASSVEGSNYGYTF	TGTGCCAGCAGCGTCGAGGGATCTAACTATGGCTACACCTTC	NA	NA	TRBJ1-2	TRBV9
CASSLKTPGHRRGECSGANVLTF	TGTGCCAGCAGCTTAAAAACCCCGGGCCACCGTCGGGGGGAATGCTCTGGGGCCAACGTCCTGACTTTC	NA	TRBD2	TRBJ2-6	TRBV7-3
CASTFHRVSSYNEQFF	TGTGCCAGCACCTTCCACAGGGTCAGCTCCTACAATGAGCAGTTCTTC	NA	NA	TRBJ2-1	TRBV28
CATSRVDRRSNYGYTF	TGTGCCACCAGCAGAGTCGACAGACGTTCTAACTATGGCTACACCTTC	NA	NA	TRBJ1-2	TRBV15
CASSQDFRLAGGHDTQYF	TGCGCCAGCAGCCAAGACTTCAGACTAGCGGGGGGGCATGATACGCAGTATTTT	NA	TRBD2	TRBJ2-3	TRBV4-1
CASSQDLFVYSSYNEQFF	TGCGCCAGCAGCCAAGATCTTTTCGTCTACAGCTCCTACAATGAGCAGTTCTTC	NA	NA	TRBJ2-1	TRBV4-3
CASSFRKGRLAGSYEQYF	TGTGCCAGCAGCTTTAGAAAGGGCAGACTAGCGGGGTCGTACGAGCAGTACTTC	NA	TRBD2	TRBJ2-7	TRBV11-2
CASSLPRGMETQYF	TGTGCCAGCAGTTTACCCAGGGGGATGGAGACCCAGTACTTC	once	TRBD1	TRBJ2-5	TRBV28
CSVSHLTGGYTF	TGCAGCGTTTCACATCTGACTGGTGGCTACACCTTC	NA	NA	TRBJ1-2	TRBV29-1